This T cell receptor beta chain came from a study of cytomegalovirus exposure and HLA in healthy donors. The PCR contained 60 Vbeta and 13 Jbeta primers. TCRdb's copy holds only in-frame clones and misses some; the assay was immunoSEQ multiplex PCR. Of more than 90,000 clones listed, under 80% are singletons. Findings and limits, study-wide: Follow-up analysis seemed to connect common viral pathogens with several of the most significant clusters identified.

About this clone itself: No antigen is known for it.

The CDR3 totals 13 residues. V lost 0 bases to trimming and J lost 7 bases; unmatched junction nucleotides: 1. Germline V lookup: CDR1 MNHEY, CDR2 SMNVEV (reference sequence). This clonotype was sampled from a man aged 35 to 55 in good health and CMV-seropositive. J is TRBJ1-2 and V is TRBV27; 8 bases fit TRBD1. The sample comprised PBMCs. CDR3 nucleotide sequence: TGTGCCAGCAGTTTATCCACAGGGGGTGGCTACACCTTC. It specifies CASSLSTGGGYTF.